These 29 T cell receptor beta chains came from one sample sequenced in a study of blood T cell repertoires in COVID-19. Some clones are missing from TCRdb's copy, which holds only in-frame ones; the method was immunoSEQ multiplex PCR. This table has 150,000 to 200,000 clones, approximately 74% appearing once. The sequencing input was peripheral blood. Receptors were obtained from a woman of 80 years or more with acute or convalescent COVID-19.

The CDR3 region has the DNA TGTGCCACCAGCAGACCCTCGGGTAGCGGGAGGAACAATGAGCAGTTCTTC. It specifies CATSRPSGSGRNNEQFF. The V gene is TRBV15, the J gene TRBJ2-1, with TRBD2 identical over 10 bases. The CDR3 has 17 residues. Germline lookup yields CDR1 LNHNV and CDR2 YYDKDF (reference sequence). V gave up 2 bases and J gave up 5 bases; unmatched junction bases: 9.

The table lists this clone with a count of one. The V call is TRBV29-1, the J call TRBJ2-2; the D gene is possibly TRBD1 (5 bases). Trimming removed 4 bases at V and 4 bases at J, with 16 bases between. This CDR3 is built from 15 residues. Germline assignment: CDR1 SQVTM and CDR2 ANQGSEA. The CDR3 bases are TGCAGCGTTGGGTTAGTGACAGTCGGCACCGGGGAGCTGTTTTTT. Its translation is CSVGLVTVGTGELFF.

The chain uses TRBV24-1 and TRBJ1-1; 7 nucleotides agree with TRBD1. Trimming cost V 0 bases and J 5 bases; bases outside gene matches: 17. This CDR3 comprises 19 residues. In germline, CDR1 is KGHDR, CDR2 SFDVKD. CDR3 nucleotides: TGTGCCACCAGTGATTTGCTAGAAGGGGGCGGCCTCAGAGGGACTGAAGCTTTCTTT. Amino acids: CATSDLLEGGGLRGTEAFF.

The J gene is TRBJ2-3, the V gene TRBV18; D may be TRBD2 (7 bases). This CDR3 is built from 15 residues. CDR1 is KGHSH, CDR2 LQKENI, per germline. The V gene lost 6 bases and the J gene lost 6 bases, with 19 bases spanning the gap. The CDR3: CASSPTGGPLDTQYF. CDR3 coding DNA: TGTGCCAGCTCCCCGACCGGGGGGCCCCTCGATACGCAGTATTTT.

This chain uses TRBV24-1 with TRBJ2-1, with 8 nucleotides matching TRBD2. The germline CDR1 and CDR2 sequences are KGHDR and SFDVKD. Germline trimming cut 2 bases from V and 2 bases from J; bases unmatched to any gene: 13. The CDR3 sequence is 19 residues long. Here the CDR3 DNA reads TGTGCCACCAGTGATTCTCATAGCGGGAAAGGCCCCCCCTACAATGAGCAGTTCTTC. Its translation: CATSDSHSGKGPPYNEQFF.

The chain links TRBV19 to TRBJ2-1; 11 nucleotides agree with TRBD2. Germline V gene sequence: CDR1 LNHDA, CDR2 SQIVND (reference sequence). Germline trimming cut 5 bases from V and 7 bases from J; bases unmatched to any gene: 7. The CDR3 runs to 15 residues. This CDR3 is CASSRIAGGPNEQFF. CDR3 DNA sequence: TGTGCCAGTAGTCGCATAGCGGGAGGGCCGAATGAGCAGTTCTTC.

V and J are TRBV20-1 and TRBJ1-1; a weak D match, TRBD1 (5 bases). The CDR3 runs to 11 residues. Germline V lookup: CDR1 DFQATT, CDR2 SNEGSKA (reference sequence). With 6 bases removed from V and 8 bases from J, the gap between germline ends came to 13 bases. CDR3 protein: CSAPSRTEAFF. The CDR3, as DNA: TGCAGTGCCCCGAGTCGGACAGAAGCTTTCTTT.

CDR3 sequence (DNA): TGTGCCAGCAGTTTATTAAATTCACCCCTCCACTTT. Protein: CASSLLNSPLHF. This sequence joins TRBV27 and TRBJ1-6; D unresolved. Germline CDR1 reads MNHEY; CDR2 reads SMNVEV (reference sequence). CDR3 length: 12 residues. Trimming cost V 1 base and J 7 bases, with 2 bases left between them.

This clone was recorded a few times. The chain is built from TRBV28 and TRBJ1-4; tentative D call: TRBD1 (5 bases). Per the germline V gene, CDR1 is MDHEN and CDR2 is SYDVKM. The V gene lost 5 bases and the J gene lost 8 bases, with 18 bases spanning the gap. This CDR3 is built from 15 residues. CDR3: CASSIHQGAGEKLFF. CDR3 nucleotide sequence: TGTGCCAGCAGTATCCACCAAGGGGCGGGGGAAAAACTGTTTTTT.

This sequence joins TRBV19 and TRBJ2-4; 8 positions agree with TRBD2. The V gene end was trimmed by 6 bases and the J gene end by 9 bases; junction bases not matched to a gene: 13. This CDR3 comprises 15 residues. The germline gives CDR1 LNHDA, CDR2 SQIVND (reference sequence). CDR3 loop: CASSQSGSRLGIQYF. CDR3 nucleotide sequence: TGTGCCAGTAGCCAGAGCGGGAGCCGGTTGGGCATTCAGTACTTC. The full variable domain, its missing parts supplied by reference TRBV19 and TRBJ2-4, is DGGITQSPKYLFRKEGQNVTLSCEQNLNHDAMYWYRQDPGQGLRLIYYSQIVNDFQKGDIAEGYSVSREKKESFPLTVTSAQKNPTAFYLCASSQSGSRLGIQYFGAGTRLSVL.

This clone has a single count. The genes are TRBV30 and TRBJ2-5; D is possibly TRBD1 (6 bases). The CDR3 is 11 amino acids. With 3 bases removed from V and 4 bases from J, the gap between germline ends came to 6 bases. Germline-derived CDR1 and CDR2 are GTSNPN and SVGIG (reference sequence). The CDR3 protein is CAWRTGETQYF. The DNA for the CDR3 is TGTGCCTGGAGGACAGGAGAGACCCAGTACTTC.

This clone was recorded only once. This rearrangement joins TRBV19 to TRBJ1-4; D may be TRBD1 (5 bases). The V end lost 3 bases, the J end lost 6 bases, and 11 bases lay between the germline ends. The CDR3 spans 14 residues. Germline assignment: CDR1 LNHDA and CDR2 SQIVND (reference sequence). CDR3 sequence (DNA): TGTGCCAGTAGTATTCGGGGGTCTGATGAAAAACTGTTTTTT. Its translation: CASSIRGSDEKLFF.

The chain has TRBV5-1 and TRBJ2-5; TRBD2 aligns across 10 bases. V gave up 4 bases and J gave up 2 bases; unmatched junction bases: 8. The CDR3 is 16 residues long. Germline V gene lookup returns CDR1 SGHRS and CDR2 YFSETQ. In DNA form, the CDR3 reads TGCGCCAGCAGCCCCGCAACTAGCGGGAAGCAAGAGACCCAGTACTTC. Its protein product is CASSPATSGKQETQYF.

The chain has TRBV3-1 (or the pseudogene TRBV3-2) and TRBJ2-1; D possibly corresponds to TRBD1 (5 bases). Germline V gives CDR1 LGHDT, CDR2 YNNKEL (reference sequence). The V gene lost 4 bases and the J gene lost 5 bases, with 9 bases spanning the gap. The CDR3 length is 13 residues. DNA for the CDR3: TGTGCCAGCAGCCCCCCAGGGAACAATGAGCAGTTCTTC. It is translated as CASSPPGNNEQFF.

The CDR3 here is CAWGAGLAGVDAETQYF. The CDR3 DNA reads as TGTGCCTGGGGCGCCGGGCTAGCGGGAGTTGATGCGGAGACCCAGTACTTC. The V gene is TRBV30, the J gene TRBJ2-5; 10 nucleotides align to TRBD2. With 5 bases clipped from V and 5 bases from J, the junction kept 17 bases outside the gene matches. CDR3 length: 17 residues. From germline, CDR1 is GTSNPN and CDR2 SVGIG (reference sequence).

The V and J genes are TRBV28 and TRBJ2-3, with 12 positions matching TRBD2. CDR3 length: 14 residues. CDR1 is MDHEN and CDR2 is SYDVKM in the germline V gene. The V and J ends lost 5 bases and 13 bases, in that order; junction bases with no gene match: 10. The CDR3 is CASSITQGLAGEYF. CDR3 nucleotide sequence: TGTGCCAGCAGTATCACCCAGGGACTAGCGGGCGAGTATTTT.

This clone was detected only a few times. This chain joins TRBV28 and TRBJ2-7, with D possibly being TRBD1 (6 bases). The CDR3 has 14 residues. Germline V gene sequence: CDR1 MDHEN, CDR2 SYDVKM. The germline V and J ends were trimmed by 7 bases and 3 bases, with 16 bases remaining between them. The CDR3 region has the DNA TGTGCCAGCACCCTGGGGACACAAGGCTACGAGCAGTACTTC. Residues: CASTLGTQGYEQYF.

This clone was detected many times. The chain recombines TRBV10-1 with TRBJ2-7; TRBD2 aligns across 8 bases. The germline gives CDR1 WNHNN, CDR2 SYGVQD (reference sequence). The CDR3 sequence is 14 residues long. Trimming cost V 9 bases and J 2 bases; bases outside gene matches: 9. The CDR3 is CASSSGTLPYEQYF. CDR3 sequence (DNA): TGCGCCAGTAGTAGCGGGACTCTTCCCTACGAGCAGTACTTC.

The genes are TRBV7-8 and TRBJ1-5; D call uncertain. Trimming removed 2 bases at V and 4 bases at J, with 9 bases between. The CDR3 extends over 14 amino acids. Germline V gene lookup returns CDR1 SGHVS and CDR2 FQNEAQ. The CDR3 spells CASSLLEQNQPQHF. For the CDR3, the DNA is TGTGCCAGCAGCTTATTGGAACAGAATCAGCCCCAGCATTTT.

This clone was seen just once. The gene calls are TRBV5-1 and TRBJ1-6, with a tentative D call TRBD1 (6 bases). Trimming pared 1 base from V and 7 bases from J, leaving 12 bases between. The CDR3 is made up of 15 amino acids. Germline lookup yields CDR1 SGHRS and CDR2 YFSETQ. The DNA for the CDR3 is TGCGCCAGCAGCTTGAGACAGGCTGGCAATTCACCCCTCCACTTT. Protein sequence: CASSLRQAGNSPLHF.

The chain carries TRBV7-9 and TRBJ1-4; D gene uncertain. The germline CDR1 and CDR2 sequences are SEHNR and FQNEAQ (reference sequence). The CDR3 covers 16 residues. The V end lost 7 bases, the J end lost 0 bases, and 15 bases lay between the germline ends. The CDR3, as DNA: TGTGCCAGCACCCTCGGTCTTAGCGCAACTAATGAAAAACTGTTTTTT. It yields the protein CASTLGLSATNEKLFF.

This chain connects TRBV3-1 (or the pseudogene TRBV3-2) to TRBJ1-1; D not certain. Trimming removed 2 bases at V and 6 bases at J, with 13 bases between. The CDR3 contains 14 residues. CDR1 is LGHDT and CDR2 is YNNKEL in the germline V gene (reference sequence). This chain's CDR3 is CASSQLDGRAEAFF. The CDR3 nucleotides are TGTGCCAGCAGCCAACTCGACGGGAGGGCTGAAGCTTTCTTT.

The genes are TRBV2 and TRBJ2-5; TRBD1 is a possible D gene (6 bases). The length of the CDR3 is 15 residues. V was pared by 6 bases and J by 1 base, with 15 bases between. Germline CDR1 and CDR2: SNHLY and FYNNEI. The CDR3 DNA reads as TGTGCCAGCAGCCCACAGGGTGCGAGCCAAGAGACCCAGTACTTC. Translation gives CASSPQGASQETQYF. The full variable domain, with the rest looked up from reference TRBV2 and TRBJ2-5, is EPEVTQTPSHQVTQMGQEVILRCVPISNHLYFYWYRQILGQKVEFLVSFYNNEISEKSEIFDDQFSVERPDGSNFTLKIRSTKLEDSAMYFCASSPQGASQETQYFGPGTRLLVL.

CDR3 region: CASSPGHFYEQYF. The CDR3 coding sequence is TGTGCCAGCTCACCGGGACACTTCTACGAGCAGTACTTC. The chain has TRBV18 and TRBJ2-7; D possibly corresponds to TRBD1 (6 bases). Germline CDR1 and CDR2: KGHSH and LQKENI. The V end lost 3 bases, the J end lost 3 bases, and 9 bases lay between the germline ends. The CDR3 sequence is 13 residues long.

This clone occurred a few times. V usage is TRBV19 and J usage is TRBJ2-2; tentatively, D is TRBD2 (5 bases). With 6 bases removed from V and 10 bases from J, the gap between germline ends came to 24 bases. Germline V gene sequence: CDR1 LNHDA, CDR2 SQIVND (reference sequence). The CDR3 extends over 16 amino acids. CDR3 in amino acids: CASRPAGVFSASELFF. For the CDR3, the DNA is TGTGCCAGTAGACCTGCCGGGGTGTTCAGCGCCTCGGAGCTGTTTTTT. Combining the CDR3 with reference TRBV19 and TRBJ2-2 gives the whole variable domain DGGITQSPKYLFRKEGQNVTLSCEQNLNHDAMYWYRQDPGQGLRLIYYSQIVNDFQKGDIAEGYSVSREKKESFPLTVTSAQKNPTAFYLCASRPAGVFSASELFFGEGSRLTVL.

This chain connects TRBV11-2 to TRBJ2-7; the D gene is possibly TRBD1 (7 bases). The germline CDR1 and CDR2 sequences are SGHAT and FQNNGV. Trimming stripped 1 base from V and 4 bases from J, with 14 bases between. CDR3 size: 15 residues. The CDR3 is CASSLAGGQFYEQYF. CDR3 DNA sequence: TGTGCCAGCAGCTTAGCAGGGGGGCAGTTTTACGAGCAGTACTTC.

This clone was counted once. This rearrangement joins TRBV7-2 to TRBJ1-1, with D unresolved. The length of the CDR3 is 12 residues. Trimming removed 4 bases from V and 5 bases from J, with 8 bases in between. The germline CDR1 and CDR2 sequences are SGHTA and FQGNSA. CDR3 region: CASSSSLTEAFF. The DNA for the CDR3 is TGTGCCAGCAGCTCGAGTTTAACTGAAGCTTTCTTT. Based on the CDR3 plus reference TRBV7-2 and TRBJ1-1, the full variable domain is GAGVSQSPSNKVTEKGKDVELRCDPISGHTALYWYRQSLGQGLEFLIYFQGNSAPDKSGLPSDRFSAERTGGSVSTLTIQRTQQEDSAVYLCASSSSLTEAFFGQGTRLTVV.

The chain combines TRBV4-2 with TRBJ1-2, with 8 positions matching TRBD1. Losses at the gene ends were 0 bases for V and 5 bases for J; bases not matched to a gene: 2. Germline CDR1 LGHNA, CDR2 YNFKEQ. CDR3 length equals 14 residues. In nucleotides, the CDR3 is TGTGCCAGCAGCCAAGACCGGACAGGGTATGGCTACACCTTC. Translated, it gives CASSQDRTGYGYTF.

At least ten counts were recorded for this clone. The gene calls are TRBV30 and TRBJ2-7, with 9 bases matching TRBD1. The CDR3 has 14 amino acids. Germline V gene lookup returns CDR1 GTSNPN and CDR2 SVGIG (reference sequence). V gave up 4 bases and J gave up 5 bases; unmatched junction bases: 9. The CDR3 region is CAWTTGTGFNEQYF. CDR3 sequence (DNA): TGTGCCTGGACAACTGGGACAGGGTTCAACGAGCAGTACTTC.